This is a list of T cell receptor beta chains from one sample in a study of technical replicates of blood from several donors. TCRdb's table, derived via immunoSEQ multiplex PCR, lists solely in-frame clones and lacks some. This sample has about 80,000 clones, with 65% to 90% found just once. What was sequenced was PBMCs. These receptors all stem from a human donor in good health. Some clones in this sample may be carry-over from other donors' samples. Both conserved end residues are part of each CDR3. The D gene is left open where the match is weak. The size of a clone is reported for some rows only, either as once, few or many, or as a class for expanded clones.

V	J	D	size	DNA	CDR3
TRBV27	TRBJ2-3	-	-	TGTGCCAGCAGTCCCCTCTTACTAGGTACGCAGTATTTT	CASSPLLLGTQYF
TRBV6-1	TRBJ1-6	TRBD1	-	TGTGCCAGCAGTACCAGGACAGGGAGTTATTCACCCCTCCACTTT	CASSTRTGSYSPLHF
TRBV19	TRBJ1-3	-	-	TGTGCCAGTACCGATAGACGAGGCTACTCTGGAAACACCATATATTTT	CASTDRRGYSGNTIYF
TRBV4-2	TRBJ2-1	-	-	TGTGCCAGCAGCCAAGAGGGGGGAAGCTCCTACAATGAGCAGTTCTTC	CASSQEGGSSYNEQFF
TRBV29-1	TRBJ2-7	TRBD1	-	TGCAGCGTTGTGGGGACAGGGGGTGACGAGCAGTACTTC	CSVVGTGGDEQYF
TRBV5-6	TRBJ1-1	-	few	TGTGCCAGCAGCTTGGGGCAAACGAACACTGAAGCTTTCTTT	CASSLGQTNTEAFF
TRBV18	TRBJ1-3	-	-	TGTGCCAGCTCACCGAATCTCAGAGACCCCCGAGGCGGCCACTCTGGAAACACCATATATTTT	CASSPNLRDPRGGHSGNTIYF
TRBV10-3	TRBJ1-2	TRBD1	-	TGTGCCATCAGTGACTCCACAGGACAGGGGAGTAGGAATGGCTACACCTTC	CAISDSTGQGSRNGYTF
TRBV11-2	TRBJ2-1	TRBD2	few	TGTGCCAGCAGCTTCAAGGGACTAGCGGGATTGTCCTCCTACAATGAGCAGTTCTTC	CASSFKGLAGLSSYNEQFF
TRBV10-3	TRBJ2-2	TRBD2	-	TGTGCCATCAGTGCCCTTAAACCTGCGCGCGGGGGGCTGAGCGGGGAGCTGTTTTTT	CAISALKPARGGLSGELFF
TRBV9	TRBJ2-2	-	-	TGTGCCAGCAGAGATCCGGGATTATCAACCGGGGAGCTGTTTTTT	CASRDPGLSTGELFF
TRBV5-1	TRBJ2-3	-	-	TGCGCCAGCAGCTTGGTAGGCACAGATACGCAGTATTTT	CASSLVGTDTQYF
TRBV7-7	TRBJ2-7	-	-	TGTGCCAGCAGCCCGCTTGGGGCAGGGGAGATCTACGAGCAGTACTTC	CASSPLGAGEIYEQYF
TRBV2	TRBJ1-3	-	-	TGTGCCAGCAGTGAATTTGGGGGACACCGATCCCGGGGAAACACCATATATTTT	CASSEFGGHRSRGNTIYF
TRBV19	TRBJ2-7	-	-	TGTGCCAGTAGCCGAGCCCAGGGTCGGATCTACGAGCAGTACTTC	CASSRAQGRIYEQYF
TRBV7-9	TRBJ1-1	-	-	TGTGCCAGCAGCCAGAACAGGAACACTGAAGCTTTCTTT	CASSQNRNTEAFF
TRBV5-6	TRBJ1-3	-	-	TGTGCCAGCGGACAACAGGGTAGTTCCGGAAACACCATATATTTT	CASGQQGSSGNTIYF
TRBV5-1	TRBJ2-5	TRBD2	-	TGCGCCAGCAGCCTGAAGGTTAGCGGGAGGGTTCAAGAGACCCAGTACTTC	CASSLKVSGRVQETQYF
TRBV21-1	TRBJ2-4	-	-	TGTGCCAGCAGCAATGTGAGACTAGCGGGAGGTATAGCCAAAAACATTCAGTACTTC	CASSNVRLAGGIAKNIQYF
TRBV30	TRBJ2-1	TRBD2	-	TGTGCCTGGAGTGTAGGAGCTAGCGGCTACAATGAGCAGTTCTTC	CAWSVGASGYNEQFF
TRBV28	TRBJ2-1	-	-	TGTGCCAGCAGGCCAGGGGGGCACAATGAGCAGTTCTTC	CASRPGGHNEQFF
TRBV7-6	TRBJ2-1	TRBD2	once	TGTGCCAGCAGTCCGGGACTAGCGGGCCAAGGGCAGTTCTTC	CASSPGLAGQGQFF
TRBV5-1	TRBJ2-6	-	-	TGCGCCAGCAGCTTTCTAACTGGGGCCAACGTCCTGACTTTC	CASSFLTGANVLTF
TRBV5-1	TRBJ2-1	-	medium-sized	TGCGCCAGCAGCTTGGGTGGAGGCTACAATGAGCAGTTCTTC	CASSLGGGYNEQFF
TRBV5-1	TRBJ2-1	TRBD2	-	TGCGCCAGCAGCTTAGGGACTAGTAACAATGGGCAGTTCTTC	CASSLGTSNNGQFF
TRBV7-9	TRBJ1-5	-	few	TGTGCCAGCAGCCCAGGGGACACCTGGAGCAATCAGCCCCAGCATTTT	CASSPGDTWSNQPQHF
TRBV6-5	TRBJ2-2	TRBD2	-	TGTGCCAGCAGTTACGACCCGGGGGGGAACACCGGGGAGCTGTTTTTT	CASSYDPGGNTGELFF
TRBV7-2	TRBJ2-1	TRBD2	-	TGTGCCAGCAGGGACTCCGGGACTAGCTCCTACAATGAGCAGTTCTTC	CASRDSGTSSYNEQFF
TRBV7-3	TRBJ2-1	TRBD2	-	TGTGCCAGCTCAAGCCTAGGCGGGAGAAATGAGCAGTTCTTC	CASSSLGGRNEQFF
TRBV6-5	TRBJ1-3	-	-	TGTGCCAGCATCCCGGGGGGCCACTCTGGAAACACCATATATTTT	CASIPGGHSGNTIYF
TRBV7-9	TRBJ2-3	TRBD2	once	TGTGCCAGCAGCCCCCAGCGGGGTGGGACTAGATTCACAGATACGCAGTATTTT	CASSPQRGGTRFTDTQYF
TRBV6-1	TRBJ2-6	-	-	TGTGCCAGCAAACCCTCTCGGTCTGGGGCCAACGTCCTGACTTTC	CASKPSRSGANVLTF
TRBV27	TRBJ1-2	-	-	TGTGCCAGCAGCCCTTCTAACTATGGCTACACCTTC	CASSPSNYGYTF
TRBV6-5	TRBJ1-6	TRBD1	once	TGTGCCAGCAGTTACACAGGGGACAATTCACCCCTCCACTTT	CASSYTGDNSPLHF
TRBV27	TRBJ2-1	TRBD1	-	TGTGCCAGCAGTCTTCCGACAGGGGTGACCTTGGGTGAGCAGTTCTTC	CASSLPTGVTLGEQFF
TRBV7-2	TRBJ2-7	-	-	TGTGCCAGCAGCCGGGGATCCCGGGCCTACGAGCAGTACTTC	CASSRGSRAYEQYF
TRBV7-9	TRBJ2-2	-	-	TGTGCCAGCAGCTTAGCGGCAGGGAACACCGGGGAGCTGTTTTTT	CASSLAAGNTGELFF
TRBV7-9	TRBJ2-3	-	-	TGTGCCAGCTCCTCCGGGACTTACACAGATACGCAGTATTTT	CASSSGTYTDTQYF